This T cell receptor (beta chain) came from a study of control samples from healthy donors and cancer patients. The CDR3 runs 17 residues. The V gene lost 4 bases and the J gene lost 0 bases, with 13 bases spanning the gap. Germline V gene lookup returns CDR1 KGHSH and CDR2 LQKENI. Measured with immunoSEQ multiplex PCR; TCRdb has only the in-frame clones, and not every one. The sample includes fewer than 85,000 clones, 92% of them seen just once. The rearrangement uses TRBV18 and TRBJ2-6; possibly TRBD1 for D (6 bases). This sequence originates from a woman between 55 and 75 years old in good health. The sequencing sample was made of blood. As DNA, the CDR3 is TGTGCCAGCTCACACCGAACAGGGAACTCTGGGGCCAACGTCCTGACTTTC. Translation: CASSHRTGNSGANVLTF.